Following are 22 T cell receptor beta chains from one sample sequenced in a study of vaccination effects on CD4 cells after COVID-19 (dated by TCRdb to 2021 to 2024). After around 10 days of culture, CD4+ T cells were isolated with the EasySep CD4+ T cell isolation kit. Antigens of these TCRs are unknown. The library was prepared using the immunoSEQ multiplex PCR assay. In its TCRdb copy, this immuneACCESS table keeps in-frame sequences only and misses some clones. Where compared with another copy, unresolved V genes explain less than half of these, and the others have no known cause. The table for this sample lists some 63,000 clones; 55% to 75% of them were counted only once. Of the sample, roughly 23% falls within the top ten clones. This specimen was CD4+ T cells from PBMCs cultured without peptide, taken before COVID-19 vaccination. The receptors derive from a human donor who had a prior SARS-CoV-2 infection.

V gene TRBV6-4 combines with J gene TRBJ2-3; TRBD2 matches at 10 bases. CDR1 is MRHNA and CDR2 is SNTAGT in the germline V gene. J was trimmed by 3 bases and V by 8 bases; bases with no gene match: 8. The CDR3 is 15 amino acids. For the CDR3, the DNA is TGTGCCAGCGATGTAGCGGGAGGAAAAACAGATACGCAGTATTTT. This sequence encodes CASDVAGGKTDTQYF.

The CDR3, as DNA: TGCGCCAGCTCTAATTACCGGGACCCCAGGGAGCAGTACTTC. It is translated as CASSNYRDPREQYF. The chain uses TRBV5-1 and TRBJ2-7; D may be TRBD1 or TRBD2 (5 bases each). This CDR3 is 14 amino acids long. In germline, CDR1 is SGHRS, CDR2 YFSETQ. V lost 7 bases and J 7 bases, leaving 21 bases between the germline ends. Full variable domain (rest looked up from reference TRBV5-1 and TRBJ2-7): KAGVTQTPRYLIKTRGQQVTLSCSPISGHRSVSWYQQTPGQGLQFLFEYFSETQRNKGNFPGRFSGRQFSNSRSEMNVSTLELGDSALYLCASSNYRDPREQYFGPGTRLTVT.

This CDR3 is CASSLYRGLANEQFF. In nucleotides, the CDR3 is TGTGCCAGCAGCCTATACAGAGGACTAGCCAATGAGCAGTTCTTC. The chain carries TRBV7-8 and TRBJ2-1; 8 nucleotides match TRBD2. CDR3 length equals 15 residues. V lost 5 bases to trimming and J lost 6 bases; unmatched junction nucleotides: 9. Per germline, CDR1 SGHVS and CDR2 FQNEAQ.

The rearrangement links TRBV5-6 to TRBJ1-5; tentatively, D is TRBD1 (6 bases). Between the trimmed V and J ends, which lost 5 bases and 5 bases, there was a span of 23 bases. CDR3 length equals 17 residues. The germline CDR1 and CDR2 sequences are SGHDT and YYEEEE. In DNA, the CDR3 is TGTGCCAGCAGTTTGACGACGGGACACGGTGGCGATCAGCCCCAGCATTTT. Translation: CASSLTTGHGGDQPQHF. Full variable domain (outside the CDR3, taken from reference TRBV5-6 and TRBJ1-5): DAGVTQSPTHLIKTRGQQVTLRCSPKSGHDTVSWYQQALGQGPQFIFQYYEEEERQRGNFPDRFSGHQFPNYSSELNVNALLLGDSALYLCASSLTTGHGGDQPQHFGDGTRLSIL.

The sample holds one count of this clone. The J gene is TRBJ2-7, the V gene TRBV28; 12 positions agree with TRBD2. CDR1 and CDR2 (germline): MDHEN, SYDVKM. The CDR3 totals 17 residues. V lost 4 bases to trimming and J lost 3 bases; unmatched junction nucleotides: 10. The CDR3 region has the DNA TGTGCCAGCAGTTGGGCTAGCGGGAGGGCCGTGGGCTACGAGCAGTACTTC. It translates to CASSWASGRAVGYEQYF.

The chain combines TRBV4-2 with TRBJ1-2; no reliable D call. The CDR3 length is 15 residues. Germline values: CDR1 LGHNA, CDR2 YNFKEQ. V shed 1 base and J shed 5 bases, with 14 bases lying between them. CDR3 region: CASSQALQEEYGYTF. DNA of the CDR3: TGTGCCAGCAGCCAAGCGCTGCAGGAAGAGTATGGCTACACCTTC.

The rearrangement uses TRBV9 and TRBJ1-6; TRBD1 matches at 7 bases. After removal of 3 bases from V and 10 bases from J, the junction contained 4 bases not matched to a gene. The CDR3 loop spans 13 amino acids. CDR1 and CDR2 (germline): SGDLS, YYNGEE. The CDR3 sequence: CASSELQGSPLHF. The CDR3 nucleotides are TGTGCCAGCAGCGAATTACAGGGGTCACCCCTCCACTTT.

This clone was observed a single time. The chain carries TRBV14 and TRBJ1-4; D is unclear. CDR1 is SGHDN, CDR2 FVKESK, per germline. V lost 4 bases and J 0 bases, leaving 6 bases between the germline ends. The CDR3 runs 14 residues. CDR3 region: CASSLFSTNEKLFF. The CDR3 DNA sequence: TGTGCCAGCAGCCTGTTCTCAACTAATGAAAAACTGTTTTTT.

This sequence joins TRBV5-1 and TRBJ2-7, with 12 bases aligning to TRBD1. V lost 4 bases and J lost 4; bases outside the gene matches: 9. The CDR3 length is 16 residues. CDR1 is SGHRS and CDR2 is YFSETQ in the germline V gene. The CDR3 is CASSIRGQGALYEQYF. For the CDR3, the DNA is TGCGCCAGCAGCATCAGGGGACAGGGGGCACTGTACGAGCAGTACTTC.

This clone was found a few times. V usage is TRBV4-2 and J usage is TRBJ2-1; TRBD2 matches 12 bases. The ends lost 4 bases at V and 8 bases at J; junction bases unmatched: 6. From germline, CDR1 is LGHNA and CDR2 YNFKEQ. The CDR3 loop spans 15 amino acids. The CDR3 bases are TGTGCCAGCAGCCCCCGTCTAGCGGGAGGGTATGAGCAGTTCTTC. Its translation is CASSPRLAGGYEQFF.

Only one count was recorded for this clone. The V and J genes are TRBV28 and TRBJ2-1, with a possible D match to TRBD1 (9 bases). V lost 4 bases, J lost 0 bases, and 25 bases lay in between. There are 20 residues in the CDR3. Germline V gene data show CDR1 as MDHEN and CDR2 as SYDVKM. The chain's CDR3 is CASSYRGQWLAGSSYNEQFF. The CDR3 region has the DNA TGTGCCAGCAGTTACAGGGGGCAGTGGCTAGCGGGCAGCTCCTACAATGAGCAGTTCTTC.

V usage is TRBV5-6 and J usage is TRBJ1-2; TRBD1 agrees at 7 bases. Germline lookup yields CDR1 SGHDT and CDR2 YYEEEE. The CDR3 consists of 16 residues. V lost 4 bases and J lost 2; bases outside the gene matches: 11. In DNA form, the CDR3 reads TGTGCCAGCAGCGAGCTCGGCGCGGACAGGAACTATGGCTACACCTTC. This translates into CASSELGADRNYGYTF.

This CDR3 is CASSQDFQWTYNEQFF. In DNA form, the CDR3 reads TGCGCCAGCAGCCAAGATTTCCAGTGGACCTACAATGAGCAGTTCTTC. This rearrangement joins TRBV4-3 to TRBJ2-1, with D unresolved. Trimming took off 0 bases at V and 2 bases at J, with 11 bases between the two ends. Germline assignment: CDR1 LGHNA and CDR2 YSLEER. The CDR3 length is 16 residues.

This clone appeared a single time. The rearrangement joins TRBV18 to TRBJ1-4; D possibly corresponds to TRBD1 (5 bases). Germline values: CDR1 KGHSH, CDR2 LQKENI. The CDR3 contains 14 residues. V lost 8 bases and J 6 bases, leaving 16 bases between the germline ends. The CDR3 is CASRAGFGDEKLFF. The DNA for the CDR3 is TGTGCCAGCCGGGCAGGGTTCGGGGATGAAAAACTGTTTTTT.

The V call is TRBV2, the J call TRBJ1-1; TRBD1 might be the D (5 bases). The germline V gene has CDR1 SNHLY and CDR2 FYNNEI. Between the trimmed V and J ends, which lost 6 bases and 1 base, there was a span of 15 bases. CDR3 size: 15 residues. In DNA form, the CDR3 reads TGTGCCAGCAGAAGGGTGGGACTTAAGAACACTGAAGCTTTCTTT. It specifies CASRRVGLKNTEAFF.

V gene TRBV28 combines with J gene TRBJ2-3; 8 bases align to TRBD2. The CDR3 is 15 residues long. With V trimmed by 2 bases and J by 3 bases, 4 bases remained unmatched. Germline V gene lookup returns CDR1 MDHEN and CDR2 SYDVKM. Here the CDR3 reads CASSLRRGVTDTQYF. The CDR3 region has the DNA TGTGCCAGCAGTTTAAGGCGGGGGGTTACAGATACGCAGTATTTT.

The CDR3 spells CATSTTRGTAYGYTF. The CDR3, as DNA: TGTGCCACCAGCACGACAAGGGGTACTGCCTATGGCTACACCTTC. This chain connects TRBV15 to TRBJ1-2; possibly TRBD1 for D (5 bases). The length of the CDR3 is 15 residues. Germline V gene sequence: CDR1 LNHNV, CDR2 YYDKDF (reference sequence). The V end lost 4 bases, the J end lost 4 bases, and 16 bases lay between the germline ends.

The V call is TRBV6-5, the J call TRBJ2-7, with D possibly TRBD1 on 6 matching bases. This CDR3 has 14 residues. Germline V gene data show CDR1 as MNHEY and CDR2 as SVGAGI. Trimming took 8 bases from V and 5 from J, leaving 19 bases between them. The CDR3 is CASQRLGTIDEQYF. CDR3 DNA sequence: TGTGCCAGCCAACGCCTCGGGACAATCGACGAGCAGTACTTC.

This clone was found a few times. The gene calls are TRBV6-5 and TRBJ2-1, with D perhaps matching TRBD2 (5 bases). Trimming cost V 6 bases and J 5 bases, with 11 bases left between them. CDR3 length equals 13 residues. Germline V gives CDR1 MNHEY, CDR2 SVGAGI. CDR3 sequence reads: CASRILAHNEQFF. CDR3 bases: TGTGCCAGCAGAATCCTAGCCCACAATGAGCAGTTCTTC.

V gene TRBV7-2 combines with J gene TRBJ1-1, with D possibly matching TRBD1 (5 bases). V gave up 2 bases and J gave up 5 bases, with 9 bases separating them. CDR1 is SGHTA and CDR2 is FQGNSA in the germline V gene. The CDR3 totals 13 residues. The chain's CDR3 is CASSLLSGTEAFF. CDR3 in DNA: TGTGCCAGCAGCTTATTATCAGGGACTGAAGCTTTCTTT.

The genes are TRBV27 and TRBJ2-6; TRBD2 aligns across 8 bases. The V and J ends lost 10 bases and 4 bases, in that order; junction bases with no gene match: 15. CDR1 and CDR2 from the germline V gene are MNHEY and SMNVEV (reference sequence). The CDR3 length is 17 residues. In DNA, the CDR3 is TGTGCCACCTCCCGCAACACGGGGGGGGCCGGGGCCAACGTCCTGACTTTC. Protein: CATSRNTGGAGANVLTF.

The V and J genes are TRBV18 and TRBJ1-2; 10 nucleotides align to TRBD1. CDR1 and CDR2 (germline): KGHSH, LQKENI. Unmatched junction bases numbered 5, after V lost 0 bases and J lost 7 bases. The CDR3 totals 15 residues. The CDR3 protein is CASSPPGQGSLGYTF. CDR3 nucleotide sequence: TGTGCCAGCTCACCACCGGGACAGGGGAGTCTTGGCTACACCTTC.